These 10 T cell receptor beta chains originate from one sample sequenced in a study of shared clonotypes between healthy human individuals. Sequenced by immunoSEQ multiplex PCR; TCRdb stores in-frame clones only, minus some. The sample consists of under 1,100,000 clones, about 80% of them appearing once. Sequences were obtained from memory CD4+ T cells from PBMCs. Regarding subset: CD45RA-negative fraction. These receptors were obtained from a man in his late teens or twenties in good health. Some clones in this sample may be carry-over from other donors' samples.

The CDR3 DNA reads as TGCGCCAGCAGCCAACCCCCTGGCCCCGGGGTGGGTCCCAATGAGCAGTTCTTC. It yields the protein CASSQPPGPGVGPNEQFF. The chain couples TRBV4-1 to TRBJ2-1; maybe TRBD2 (5 bases). V lost 2 bases and J lost 6, with 23 bases in between. Germline values: CDR1 MGHRA, CDR2 YSYEKL. The length of the CDR3 is 18 residues.

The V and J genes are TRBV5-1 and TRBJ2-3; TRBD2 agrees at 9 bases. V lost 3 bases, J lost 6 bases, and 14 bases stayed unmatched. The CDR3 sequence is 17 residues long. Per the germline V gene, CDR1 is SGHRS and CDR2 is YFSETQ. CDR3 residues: CASSSPAGLTSGDTQYF. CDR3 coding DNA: TGCGCCAGCAGCTCCCCGGCGGGTTTGACTAGCGGCGATACGCAGTATTTT.

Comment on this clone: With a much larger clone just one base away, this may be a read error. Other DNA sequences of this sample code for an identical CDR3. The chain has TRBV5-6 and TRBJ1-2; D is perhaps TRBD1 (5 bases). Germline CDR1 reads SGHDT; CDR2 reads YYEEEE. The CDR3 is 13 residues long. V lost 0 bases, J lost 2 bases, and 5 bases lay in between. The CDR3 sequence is CASSLGDNYGYTF. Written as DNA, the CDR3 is TGTGCCAGCAGCTTGGGGGACAACTATGGCTACACCTTC.

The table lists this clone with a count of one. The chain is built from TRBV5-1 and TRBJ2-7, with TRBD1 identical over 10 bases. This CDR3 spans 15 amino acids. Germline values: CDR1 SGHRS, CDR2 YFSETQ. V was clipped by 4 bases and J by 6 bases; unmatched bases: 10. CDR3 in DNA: TGCGCCAGCAGCAGATCCTGGGACAGGGGTGGCGAGCAGTACTTC. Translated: CASSRSWDRGGEQYF.

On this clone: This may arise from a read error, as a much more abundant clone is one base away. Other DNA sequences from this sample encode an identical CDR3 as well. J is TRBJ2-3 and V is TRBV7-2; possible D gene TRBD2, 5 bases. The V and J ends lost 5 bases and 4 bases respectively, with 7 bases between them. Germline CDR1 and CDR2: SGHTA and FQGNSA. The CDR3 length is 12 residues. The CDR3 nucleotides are TGTGCCAGCAGCCCGAGGGCAGATACGCAGTATTTT. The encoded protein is CASSPRADTQYF.

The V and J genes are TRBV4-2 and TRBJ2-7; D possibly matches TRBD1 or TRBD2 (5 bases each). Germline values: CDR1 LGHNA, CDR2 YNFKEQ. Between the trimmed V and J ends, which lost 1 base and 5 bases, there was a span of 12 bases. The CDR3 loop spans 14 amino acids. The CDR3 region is CASSQVGDPNEQYF. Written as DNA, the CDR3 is TGTGCCAGCAGCCAAGTGGGGGACCCTAACGAGCAGTACTTC.

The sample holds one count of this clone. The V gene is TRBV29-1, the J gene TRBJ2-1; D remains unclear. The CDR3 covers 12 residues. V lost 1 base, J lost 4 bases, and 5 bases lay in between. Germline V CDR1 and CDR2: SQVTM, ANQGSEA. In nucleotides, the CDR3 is TGCAGCGTTGAAGGCCATTACAATGAGCAGTTCTTC. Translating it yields CSVEGHYNEQFF.

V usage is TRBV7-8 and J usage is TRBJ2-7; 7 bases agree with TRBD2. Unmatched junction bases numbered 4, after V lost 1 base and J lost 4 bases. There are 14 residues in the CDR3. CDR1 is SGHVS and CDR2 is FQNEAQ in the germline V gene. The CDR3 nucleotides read TGTGCCAGCAGCTTAGGGCAGGGAGGGTACGAGCAGTACTTC. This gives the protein CASSLGQGGYEQYF.

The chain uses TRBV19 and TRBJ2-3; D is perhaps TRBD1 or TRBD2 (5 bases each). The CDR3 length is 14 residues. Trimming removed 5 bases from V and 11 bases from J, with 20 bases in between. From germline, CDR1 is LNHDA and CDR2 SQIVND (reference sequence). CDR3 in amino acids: CASSRRGPSLEQYF. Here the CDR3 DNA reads TGTGCCAGTAGTCGACGGGGACCCAGTTTAGAGCAGTATTTT.

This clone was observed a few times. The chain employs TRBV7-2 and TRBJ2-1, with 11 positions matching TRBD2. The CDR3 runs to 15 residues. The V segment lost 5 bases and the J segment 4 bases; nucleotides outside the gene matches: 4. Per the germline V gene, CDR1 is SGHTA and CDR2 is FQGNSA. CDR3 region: CASSPRTSGYNEQFF. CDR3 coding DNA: TGTGCCAGCAGCCCCCGGACTAGCGGGTACAATGAGCAGTTCTTC. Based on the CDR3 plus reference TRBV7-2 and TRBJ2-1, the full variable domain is GAGVSQSPSNKVTEKGKDVELRCDPISGHTALYWYRQSLGQGLEFLIYFQGNSAPDKSGLPSDRFSAERTGGSVSTLTIQRTQQEDSAVYLCASSPRTSGYNEQFFGPGTRLTVL.